The 31 T cell receptor beta chains below were found in one sample sequenced in a study of cytomegalovirus exposure and HLA in healthy donors. Assay: immunoSEQ multiplex PCR; the TCRdb copy retains only in-frame clones and omits some. The data hold 90,000 to 150,000 clones, with more than 75% observed a single time. Sequenced sample: PBMCs. These TCRs come from a young woman in good health and CMV-seropositive.

This clone appeared a single time. The chain recombines TRBV20-1 with TRBJ2-1; D not certain. Germline CDR1 reads DFQATT; CDR2 reads SNEGSKA (reference sequence). V lost 6 bases to trimming and J lost 6 bases, with 9 bases between them. The CDR3 spans 11 residues. The CDR3 DNA sequence: TGCAGTGCGACGACTCTCAATGAGCAGTTCTTC. It translates to CSATTLNEQFF.

This chain connects TRBV9 to TRBJ2-1; 12 positions agree with TRBD2. V lost 0 bases to trimming and J lost 7 bases; unmatched junction nucleotides: 5. The CDR3 totals 16 residues. Looked up from germline, CDR1 is SGDLS and CDR2 is YYNGEE. CDR3 loop: CASSVVPSGGANEQFF. CDR3 nucleotides: TGTGCCAGCAGCGTAGTTCCTAGCGGGGGGGCGAATGAGCAGTTCTTC.

The chain combines TRBV27 with TRBJ1-4; no definite D call. CDR1 is MNHEY and CDR2 is SMNVEV in the germline V gene (reference sequence). With 6 bases removed from V and 3 bases from J, the gap between germline ends came to 14 bases. The CDR3 sequence is 15 residues long. The CDR3 coding sequence is TGTGCCAGCAGGTCCTTTTTCGGAGCTAATGAAAAACTGTTTTTT. Encoded protein: CASRSFFGANEKLFF. The full variable domain, in which reference TRBV27 and TRBJ1-4 provide the parts outside the CDR3, is EAQVTQNPRYLITVTGKKLTVTCSQNMNHEYMSWYRQDPGLGLRQIYYSMNVEVTDKGDVPEGYKVSRKEKRNFPLILESPSPNQTSLYFCASRSFFGANEKLFFGSGTQLSVL.

This clone was counted once. The rearrangement joins TRBV30 to TRBJ1-1; tentative D call: TRBD1 (5 bases). Germline lookup yields CDR1 GTSNPN and CDR2 SVGIG (reference sequence). V dropped 3 bases and J dropped 3 bases, with 11 bases sitting between them. The CDR3 spans 13 residues. As DNA, the CDR3 is TGTGCCTGGAGCGGGGGGACCCACACTGAAGCTTTCTTT. Residues: CAWSGGTHTEAFF.

For the CDR3, the DNA is TGTGCCAGCAGTCAAGGACAGGGTTATGGCTACACCTTC. Its translation is CASSQGQGYGYTF. The chain couples TRBV6-5 to TRBJ1-2; 8 nucleotides match TRBD1. Germline V lookup: CDR1 MNHEY, CDR2 SVGAGI. Trimming at V came to 5 bases and at J to 5 bases, leaving 4 bases not matched to a gene. The CDR3 contains 13 residues.

V usage is TRBV29-1 and J usage is TRBJ2-7; a possible D gene is TRBD1 (6 bases). CDR3 length: 12 residues. The germline gives CDR1 SQVTM, CDR2 ANQGSEA. Between the trimmed V and J ends, which lost 4 bases and 2 bases, there was a span of 9 bases. CDR3 nucleotide sequence: TGCAGCGTTGGTGGACAGACCTACGAGCAGTACTTC. Translation gives CSVGGQTYEQYF.

V is TRBV6-6 and J is TRBJ1-4, with 8 bases matching TRBD1. The V segment lost 4 bases and the J segment 8 bases; nucleotides outside the gene matches: 6. This CDR3 has 14 residues. Germline V CDR1 and CDR2: MNHNY, SVGAGI (reference sequence). CDR3 coding DNA: TGTGCCAGCAGTTCCCCAGGGGGCCAAGAAAAACTGTTTTTT. It specifies CASSSPGGQEKLFF.

This chain uses TRBV4-2 with TRBJ2-1; 11 bases fit TRBD2. V lost 0 bases and J lost 5; bases outside the gene matches: 0. Looked up from germline, CDR1 is LGHNA and CDR2 is YNFKEQ. The CDR3 spans 15 residues. The CDR3 DNA follows: TGTGCCAGCAGCCAAGAACTAGCGGGAGACAATGAGCAGTTCTTC. It encodes CASSQELAGDNEQFF.

A few counts support this clone. This chain connects TRBV25-1 to TRBJ1-2, with 7 bases identical to TRBD1. Trimming at V came to 7 bases and at J to 4 bases, leaving 6 bases not matched to a gene. This CDR3 has 13 residues. Germline V gives CDR1 MGHDK, CDR2 SYGVNS. CDR3 amino acids: CASNGDRAYGYTF. The CDR3 region has the DNA TGTGCCAGCAACGGAGACAGGGCCTATGGCTACACCTTC.

V usage is TRBV19 and J usage is TRBJ1-6; D is perhaps TRBD1 (6 bases). V was pared by 5 bases and J by 2 bases, with 13 bases between. The CDR3 runs to 16 residues. Germline V gene lookup returns CDR1 LNHDA and CDR2 SQIVND (reference sequence). The CDR3 protein is CASSVGQTTYNSPLHF. The CDR3 DNA reads as TGTGCCAGTAGTGTTGGACAGACAACCTATAATTCACCCCTCCACTTT.

The rearrangement joins TRBV5-1 to TRBJ1-3, with unresolved D. The CDR3 covers 15 residues. V lost 6 bases, J lost 0 bases, and 13 bases lay in between. Per the germline V gene, CDR1 is SGHRS and CDR2 is YFSETQ. For the CDR3, the DNA is TGCGCCAGCACCCCGAGTGGGAGCTCTGGAAACACCATATATTTT. This translates into CASTPSGSSGNTIYF.

V is TRBV7-9 and J is TRBJ2-7; 7 positions agree with TRBD1. From germline, CDR1 is SEHNR and CDR2 FQNEAQ (reference sequence). The V gene end was trimmed by 1 base and the J gene end by 2 bases; junction bases not matched to a gene: 5. This CDR3 has 15 residues. CDR3 DNA sequence: TGTGCCAGCAGCTTAGTTAGGACAGGACCCTACGAGCAGTACTTC. Its protein is CASSLVRTGPYEQYF.

The V call is TRBV7-9, the J call TRBJ2-7; possibly TRBD1 for D (6 bases). Looked up from germline, CDR1 is SEHNR and CDR2 is FQNEAQ (reference sequence). Trimming took 3 bases from V and 5 from J, leaving 11 bases between them. This CDR3 comprises 13 residues. The CDR3 DNA follows: TGTGCCAGCAGCTTGAGCAGGGGACACGAGCAGTACTTC. It specifies CASSLSRGHEQYF.

This chain links TRBV5-4 with TRBJ2-1; weak D call: TRBD2 (6 bases). The CDR3 covers 15 residues. Germline CDR1 and CDR2: SGHNT and YYREEE (reference sequence). V was cut by 1 base and J by 6 bases, with 14 bases left in between. The CDR3 DNA sequence: TGTGCCAGCAGCTTGTTTTTGACTAGAGCCAATGAGCAGTTCTTC. It yields the protein CASSLFLTRANEQFF.

This rearrangement joins TRBV28 to TRBJ2-7; D gene uncertain. CDR3 length: 13 residues. V gave up 4 bases and J gave up 2 bases, with 9 bases separating them. Germline lookup yields CDR1 MDHEN and CDR2 SYDVKM. CDR3 region: CASSSTPAYEQYF. The CDR3 region has the DNA TGTGCCAGCAGTTCAACTCCTGCCTACGAGCAGTACTTC.

V usage is TRBV19 and J usage is TRBJ1-2; D gene unclear. The CDR3 totals 14 residues. CDR1 and CDR2 (germline): LNHDA, SQIVND (reference sequence). With 5 bases removed from V and 3 bases from J, the gap between germline ends came to 13 bases. The CDR3 DNA reads TGTGCCAGTAGTTCCTCAACGGAGGACTATGGCTACACCTTC. Translation: CASSSSTEDYGYTF.

The chain has TRBV28 and TRBJ1-1; unclear D gene. The CDR3 contains 14 residues. Germline CDR1 MDHEN, CDR2 SYDVKM. V lost 5 bases to trimming and J lost 8 bases, with 18 bases between them. The DNA of the CDR3 is TGTGCCAGCAGTACCTCCCGATTTGTACAGGAAGCTTTCTTT. This encodes CASSTSRFVQEAFF.

V and J are TRBV18 and TRBJ2-1, with 10 bases lining up with TRBD2. Germline loops: CDR1 KGHSH, CDR2 LQKENI. V trimming: 3 bases; J trimming: 12 bases; junction bases outside the gene matches: 8. There are 14 residues in the CDR3. The CDR3 loop is CASSPPGLAELQFF. CDR3 bases: TGTGCCAGCTCACCCCCTGGACTAGCGGAGTTGCAGTTCTTC.

This clone showed up just a few times. V is TRBV7-3 and J is TRBJ1-6, with TRBD1 as a possible D gene (5 bases). Germline values: CDR1 SGHTA, CDR2 FQGTGA. CDR3 size: 13 residues. V was shortened by 5 bases and J by 7 bases, with 9 bases between the two germline ends. DNA for the CDR3: TGTGCCAGCAGCCATGACAGAAATTCACCCCTCCACTTT. It is translated as CASSHDRNSPLHF.

This clone is a singleton in its sample. The J gene is TRBJ1-2, the V gene TRBV30; D remains unclear. This CDR3 has 15 amino acids. Germline V gene sequence: CDR1 GTSNPN, CDR2 SVGIG (reference sequence). V lost 0 bases and J lost 3, with 14 bases in between. CDR3 sequence reads: CAWSVPEGLYYGYTF. Written as DNA, the CDR3 is TGTGCCTGGAGTGTCCCCGAGGGTTTATACTATGGCTACACCTTC. Full variable domain (outside the CDR3, taken from reference TRBV30 and TRBJ1-2): SQTIHQWPATLVQPVGSPLSLECTVEGTSNPNLYWYRQAAGRGLQLLFYSVGIGQISSEVPQNLSASRPQDRQFILSSKKLLLSDSGFYLCAWSVPEGLYYGYTFGSGTRLTVV.

The chain has TRBV27 and TRBJ2-7, with 7 bases aligning to TRBD1. The CDR3 has 15 residues. Looked up from germline, CDR1 is MNHEY and CDR2 is SMNVEV (reference sequence). The junction had 6 bases not matched to a gene; V was cut back by 4 bases and J by 0 bases. The CDR3 region has the DNA TGTGCCAGCAGTTCACGGGACAGAGCCTCCTACGAGCAGTACTTC. Its translation: CASSSRDRASYEQYF.

The rearrangement uses TRBV7-9 and TRBJ1-2; 8 bases fit TRBD1. CDR1 is SEHNR and CDR2 is FQNEAQ in the germline V gene (reference sequence). The CDR3 is 16 amino acids. Germline trimming cut 6 bases from V and 0 bases from J; bases unmatched to any gene: 9. The CDR3 sequence is CASSSDRALANYGYTF. CDR3 bases: TGTGCCAGCAGTTCGGACAGGGCTCTAGCTAACTATGGCTACACCTTC.

The chain recombines TRBV25-1 with TRBJ1-4; D is undetermined. Germline V gene data show CDR1 as MGHDK and CDR2 as SYGVNS. This CDR3 has 13 amino acids. V shed 5 bases and J shed 12 bases, with 16 bases lying between them. The CDR3 region has the DNA TGTGCCAGCAGTAAGACTGGTACGGGTGAACTGTTTTTT. Encoded protein: CASSKTGTGELFF.

The rearrangement links TRBV4-1 to TRBJ2-6; no definite D call. In germline, CDR1 is MGHRA, CDR2 YSYEKL. This CDR3 is 20 amino acids long. The ends were cut back, 0 bases at V and 0 bases at J, with 18 bases in the middle. This CDR3 is CASSQEARRTTHSGANVLTF. CDR3 sequence (DNA): TGCGCCAGCAGCCAAGAGGCGAGGAGAACCACTCACTCTGGGGCCAACGTCCTGACTTTC.

The chain joins TRBV9 to TRBJ2-1; D is undetermined. The V and J ends lost 3 bases and 9 bases respectively, with 13 bases between them. The CDR3 spans 13 residues. Germline values: CDR1 SGDLS, CDR2 YYNGEE. The CDR3 DNA follows: TGTGCCAGCAGCGGAGAAGCTCACAGTGAGCAGTTCTTC. It codes for CASSGEAHSEQFF.

The chain carries TRBV30 and TRBJ2-3; D may be TRBD2 (5 bases). The CDR3 extends over 13 amino acids. Germline assignment: CDR1 GTSNPN and CDR2 SVGIG (reference sequence). Trimming left V 4 bases short and J 9 bases short, with 17 bases between. CDR3 sequence: CAWNDWRIGTQYF. CDR3 coding DNA: TGTGCCTGGAACGACTGGAGGATCGGGACGCAGTATTTT.

The V and J genes are TRBV5-1 and TRBJ1-1, with D possibly being TRBD1 (6 bases). Germline V gene data show CDR1 as SGHRS and CDR2 as YFSETQ. V lost 4 bases and J lost 5, with 15 bases in between. The CDR3 length is 14 residues. The CDR3 DNA follows: TGCGCCAGCAGCCCGGGCAGGGGAAGAACTGAAGCTTTCTTT. This codes for CASSPGRGRTEAFF.

Notes on this clone: A junction end diverges from the germline sequence, so it may reflect a read error. The chain's CDR3 is CASRLSGTPNTGELFF. Here the CDR3 DNA reads TGTGCCAGCAGGTTATCCGGGACTCCCAACACCGGGGAGCTGTTTTTT. The V call is TRBV28, the J call TRBJ2-2, with a weak D call TRBD2 (6 bases). Germline V CDR1 and CDR2: MDHEN, SYDVKM. CDR3 length: 16 residues.

V gene TRBV9 combines with J gene TRBJ1-6, with TRBD1 matching 8 bases. The CDR3 is made up of 15 amino acids. V shed 4 bases and J 7 bases; nucleotides not matched to a gene: 7. In germline, CDR1 is SGDLS, CDR2 YYNGEE. In DNA, the CDR3 is TGTGCCAGCAGCTTTACCGACAGGGGAAATTCACCCCTCCACTTT. The encoded protein is CASSFTDRGNSPLHF.

This chain joins TRBV7-2 and TRBJ2-7, with D unclear. This CDR3 region has 13 residues. Per the germline V gene, CDR1 is SGHTA and CDR2 is FQGNSA. Trimming left V 4 bases short and J 5 bases short, with 12 bases between. The CDR3 sequence is CASSSTPPNEQYF. The CDR3 region has the DNA TGTGCCAGCAGCTCAACCCCTCCTAACGAGCAGTACTTC.

The rearrangement uses TRBV6-5 and TRBJ1-1; D gene uncertain. CDR1 is MNHEY, CDR2 SVGAGI, per germline. The CDR3 covers 15 residues. The V end was cut by 2 bases, the J end by 7 bases, with 17 bases between. The CDR3 sequence: CASSYVDKAGGEAFF. The CDR3 DNA is TGTGCCAGCAGTTACGTCGATAAGGCGGGTGGTGAAGCTTTCTTT.